The 2 T cell receptor beta chains below were found in one sample sequenced in a study of blood T cell repertoires in COVID-19. Assay: immunoSEQ multiplex PCR; the TCRdb copy retains only in-frame clones and omits some. The sample holds about 240,000 clones, approximately 90% seen once. Sequenced input: PBMCs or T cells enriched from blood (not recorded which). These receptors all stem from a woman aged 30 to 39 with acute COVID-19.

The chain combines TRBV2 with TRBJ2-7, with D maybe TRBD2 (6 bases). V was clipped by 7 bases and J by 3 bases, with 10 bases between them. CDR1 is SNHLY and CDR2 is FYNNEI in the germline V gene. The CDR3 consists of 12 residues. The DNA of the CDR3 is TGTGCCAGCAACCCGACTAGCTACGAGCAGTACTTC. This codes for CASNPTSYEQYF.

The chain carries TRBV5-1 and TRBJ2-2, with 12 bases identical to TRBD2. There are 18 residues in the CDR3. Germline values: CDR1 SGHRS, CDR2 YFSETQ. J gave up 2 bases and V 2 bases, and 7 bases lay outside the gene matches. The DNA of the CDR3 is TGCGCCAGCAGCTTCCCGACTAGCGGGGGCACAAACACCGGGGAGCTGTTTTTT. Its protein product is CASSFPTSGGTNTGELFF.